The 6 T cell receptor beta chains below come from one sample, sequenced in a study of blood T cell repertoires in COVID-19. Assay used: immunoSEQ multiplex PCR; TCRdb lists only in-frame clones, some missing. There are approximately 150,000 clones in the sample; 81% occur only once, and around 8.4% lies in the top ten. Sequences were obtained from peripheral blood. The receptors come from a human donor in a cohort sampled during active COVID-19.

The V gene is TRBV20-1, the J gene TRBJ1-2; possibly TRBD1 for D (6 bases). Germline-derived CDR1 and CDR2 are DFQATT and SNEGSKA (reference sequence). The CDR3 is 14 amino acids. V lost 3 bases, J lost 0 bases, and 11 bases lay in between. As DNA, the CDR3 is TGCAGTGCTAGTCTTTCAGGGGCTAACTATGGCTACACCTTC. Protein product: CSASLSGANYGYTF.

The chain recombines TRBV11-3 with TRBJ2-1; TRBD1 matches 10 bases. The germline gives CDR1 SGHNT, CDR2 YENEEA. CDR3 length: 19 amino acids. The J segment lost 0 bases and the V segment lost 5 bases, leaving 13 bases of the junction unmatched. The CDR3 is CASSNRDRGSKSSYNEQFF. The CDR3 region has the DNA TGTGCCAGCAGCAACCGGGACAGGGGATCCAAAAGCTCCTACAATGAGCAGTTCTTC.

The chain employs TRBV6-2 or TRBV6-3 and TRBJ1-1; D might be TRBD1 (6 bases). Trimming removed 5 bases from V and 5 bases from J, with 18 bases in between. The CDR3 has 15 residues. The germline gives CDR1 MNHEY, CDR2 SVGEGT. The CDR3 protein is CASSGRDISQTEAFF. DNA of the CDR3: TGTGCCAGCAGTGGCCGGGACATATCGCAAACTGAAGCTTTCTTT.

V gene TRBV2 combines with J gene TRBJ2-2; 7 nucleotides line up with TRBD2. The CDR3 covers 14 residues. CDR1 is SNHLY, CDR2 FYNNEI, per germline. Unmatched junction bases numbered 4, after V lost 5 bases and J lost 4 bases. CDR3 protein: CASSRTSSTGELFF. As DNA, the CDR3 is TGTGCCAGCAGTAGGACTAGTTCCACCGGGGAGCTGTTTTTT. Full variable domain (missing parts from reference TRBV2 and TRBJ2-2): EPEVTQTPSHQVTQMGQEVILRCVPISNHLYFYWYRQILGQKVEFLVSFYNNEISEKSEIFDDQFSVERPDGSNFTLKIRSTKLEDSAMYFCASSRTSSTGELFFGEGSRLTVL.

The chain carries TRBV7-2 and TRBJ2-7, with D perhaps matching TRBD2 (5 bases). The CDR3 is made up of 14 amino acids. CDR1 and CDR2 from the germline V gene are SGHTA and FQGNSA. The V gene lost 5 bases and the J gene lost 0 bases, with 11 bases spanning the gap. The CDR3 nucleotides read TGTGCCAGCAGCGCGGGCACTAGCTCCTACGAGCAGTACTTC. It encodes CASSAGTSSYEQYF. The variable domain in full, completed from reference TRBV7-2 and TRBJ2-7, reads GAGVSQSPSNKVTEKGKDVELRCDPISGHTALYWYRQSLGQGLEFLIYFQGNSAPDKSGLPSDRFSAERTGGSVSTLTIQRTQQEDSAVYLCASSAGTSSYEQYFGPGTRLTVT.

The count of this clone is one. The chain joins TRBV7-3 to TRBJ2-7; 16 nucleotides line up with TRBD2. Germline CDR1 reads SGHTA; CDR2 reads FQGTGA. The CDR3 is 18 amino acids. V shed 4 bases and J 6 bases; nucleotides not matched to a gene: 12. In DNA, the CDR3 is TGTGCCAGCAGCTCCGGCTACGGGACTAGCGGGAGGGCCGCCGAGCAGTACTTC. Its protein is CASSSGYGTSGRAAEQYF.